This TCR beta chain originates from a study of blood T cells in healthy people across ages. Study-wide findings and caveats: Fewer expanded clones and more diversity marked long-lived versus aged donors.

CDR1 is ENHRY, CDR2 SYGVKD, per germline. V was trimmed by 10 bases and J by 1 base, leaving 15 bases between them. This CDR3 comprises 14 residues. With respect to this clonotype: Antigen: not known.

PCR was performed a second time for roughly 6 to 12 cycles using a sample-barcoded 5' primer and a J-beta primer mix. Using its own MiXCR run on the 5' RACE reads, TCRdb lists one record per CDR3 protein. The sample lists roughly 700,000 distinct CDR3 sequences; about a third were seen once. The sequenced sample was blood. This rearrangement joins TRBV10-3 to TRBJ2-3, with D tentatively TRBD2 (5 bases). This TCR derives from a woman of 80 years or more in good health. CDR3 DNA: TGTGCCACCAAACCGCCCGGGGGCACAGATACGCAGTATTTT. Translation gives CATKPPGGTDTQYF.